The 16 T cell receptor beta chains reported below all come from one sample, sequenced in a study of blood T cell repertoires in COVID-19. Measured with immunoSEQ multiplex PCR; TCRdb has only the in-frame clones, and not every one. The profile covers about 300,000 clones, with 80% to 90% appearing a single time and approximately 6.5% taken by the ten largest. The sequenced sample consisted of peripheral blood. These receptors were obtained from a man between 18 and 35 years old who had recovered from COVID-19.

This chain joins TRBV10-3 and TRBJ1-4; 7 bases are shared with TRBD1. This CDR3 comprises 14 residues. The V segment lost 7 bases and the J segment 3 bases; nucleotides outside the gene matches: 5. CDR1 is ENHRY and CDR2 is SYGVKD in the germline V gene. CDR3: CAIKSGQANEKLFF. As DNA, the CDR3 is TGTGCCATCAAATCAGGACAGGCTAATGAAAAACTGTTTTTT.

The gene calls are TRBV11-1 and TRBJ1-4; weak D call: TRBD1 (5 bases). With 4 bases removed from V and 5 bases from J, the gap between germline ends came to 8 bases. This CDR3 has 13 amino acids. Germline CDR1 is SGHAT and CDR2 is FQDESV (reference sequence). CDR3 in amino acids: CASSSRTNEKLFF. CDR3 DNA sequence: TGTGCCAGCAGCTCGAGGACAAATGAAAAACTGTTTTTT.

This clone appeared many times. The chain couples TRBV7-2 to TRBJ2-7, with 10 positions matching TRBD1. The germline gives CDR1 SGHTA, CDR2 FQGNSA. This CDR3 contains 15 residues. The trim removed 5 bases at V and 2 bases at J, leaving 6 bases unmatched. The CDR3 spells CASSTSGTGAYEQYF. The DNA for the CDR3 is TGTGCCAGCAGCACCTCCGGGACAGGGGCCTACGAGCAGTACTTC.

V is TRBV4-3 and J is TRBJ2-1; 11 bases agree with TRBD2. This CDR3 is 20 amino acids long. In germline, CDR1 is LGHNA, CDR2 YSLEER. V dropped 0 bases and J dropped 0; count of bases not matched to a gene: 10. CDR3 in DNA: TGCGCCAGCAGCCAAGACCTAGCGGGGGGCCCTCCTAGCTCCTACAATGAGCAGTTCTTC. Its translation is CASSQDLAGGPPSSYNEQFF.

The chain employs TRBV15 and TRBJ1-1; D is undetermined. The CDR3 is 13 amino acids. V was clipped by 5 bases and J by 0 bases, with 7 bases between them. CDR1 is LNHNV and CDR2 is YYDKDF in the germline V gene (reference sequence). CDR3 coding DNA: TGTGCCACCAGCGCAACAGTGAACACTGAAGCTTTCTTT. The encoded protein is CATSATVNTEAFF.

The rearrangement joins TRBV5-8 to TRBJ1-5; D is perhaps TRBD1 (5 bases). In germline, CDR1 is SGHTS, CDR2 YDEGEE. Trimming left V 4 bases short and J 1 base short, with 15 bases between. There are 16 residues in the CDR3. This chain's CDR3 is CASSLGKGLSNQPQHF. The CDR3 bases are TGTGCCAGCAGCCTCGGCAAGGGGTTGAGCAATCAGCCCCAGCATTTT.

The chain employs TRBV7-9 and TRBJ2-5; unclear D gene. V lost 5 bases to trimming and J lost 3 bases, with 13 bases between them. In germline, CDR1 is SEHNR, CDR2 FQNEAQ (reference sequence). This CDR3 region has 14 residues. The CDR3 sequence is CASSRLSSEETQYF. The CDR3 region has the DNA TGTGCCAGCAGCCGCCTAAGCTCCGAAGAGACCCAGTACTTC. Full variable domain (outside the CDR3, taken from reference TRBV7-9 and TRBJ2-5): DTGVSQNPRHKITKRGQNVTFRCDPISEHNRLYWYRQTLGQGPEFLTYFQNEAQLEKSRLLSDRFSAERPKGSFSTLEIQRTEQGDSAMYLCASSRLSSEETQYFGPGTRLLVL.

CDR3 coding DNA: TGTGCCAGCGGCAGGACAGGGTCAGGAGAGCAGTTCTTC. This encodes CASGRTGSGEQFF. V gene TRBV2 combines with J gene TRBJ2-1, with TRBD1 identical over 8 bases. The CDR3 has 13 residues. Germline CDR1 is SNHLY and CDR2 is FYNNEI. V lost 8 bases, J lost 10 bases, and 10 bases stayed unmatched. Together with reference TRBV2 and TRBJ2-1, the CDR3 gives the full variable domain: EPEVTQTPSHQVTQMGQEVILRCVPISNHLYFYWYRQILGQKVEFLVSFYNNEISEKSEIFDDQFSVERPDGSNFTLKIRSTKLEDSAMYFCASGRTGSGEQFFGPGTRLTVL.

The chain links TRBV11-1 to TRBJ2-1, with 9 bases fitting TRBD2. CDR1 SGHAT and CDR2 FQDESV come from the germline V gene (reference sequence). V trimming: 3 bases; J trimming: 9 bases; junction bases outside the gene matches: 6. CDR3 length: 14 amino acids. The CDR3 region is CASSFAGGSGEQFF. CDR3 DNA sequence: TGTGCCAGCAGCTTTGCGGGAGGGAGTGGTGAGCAGTTCTTC.

V is TRBV5-6 and J is TRBJ1-4; 9 bases are a match to TRBD1. CDR3 size: 14 residues. The trim removed 5 bases at V and 6 bases at J, leaving 5 bases unmatched. Germline assignment: CDR1 SGHDT and CDR2 YYEEEE. This CDR3 is CASSWGQGDEKLFF. As DNA, the CDR3 is TGTGCCAGCAGTTGGGGACAGGGTGATGAAAAACTGTTTTTT.

V usage is TRBV6-5 and J usage is TRBJ2-2; D possibly corresponds to TRBD1 (5 bases). CDR1 and CDR2 (germline): MNHEY, SVGAGI. Trimming shortened V by 5 bases and J by 6 bases, and 16 bases separated the two germline ends. The CDR3 has 15 residues. DNA of the CDR3: TGTGCCAGCAGTCCCTCTACGGAAGGGGCCGGGGAGCTGTTTTTT. This gives the protein CASSPSTEGAGELFF.

This chain links TRBV5-4 with TRBJ1-6; 7 positions agree with TRBD1. Germline V gene sequence: CDR1 SGHNT, CDR2 YYREEE (reference sequence). This CDR3 has 16 residues. The J segment lost 10 bases and the V segment lost 4 bases, leaving 14 bases of the junction unmatched. CDR3 amino acids: CASSQQGNQLRSPLHF. The CDR3 DNA follows: TGTGCCAGCAGCCAACAGGGGAACCAGCTCCGGTCACCCCTCCACTTT.

The chain has TRBV6-2 or TRBV6-3 and TRBJ1-5, with TRBD1 as a possible D gene (6 bases). CDR1 MNHEY and CDR2 SVGEGT come from the germline V gene. The CDR3 extends over 15 amino acids. Trimming took off 5 bases at V and 3 bases at J, with 14 bases between the two ends. CDR3 sequence reads: CASSQGTSHNQPQHF. The CDR3 DNA sequence: TGTGCCAGCAGTCAAGGGACATCACACAATCAGCCCCAGCATTTT.

The V gene is TRBV7-2, the J gene TRBJ1-5; tentative D call: TRBD1 (5 bases). The CDR3 sequence is 17 residues long. Germline values: CDR1 SGHTA, CDR2 FQGNSA. The V end lost 0 bases, the J end lost 6 bases, and 18 bases lay between the germline ends. CDR3 bases: TGTGCCAGCAGCTTAGCGGGGGGAGGATTTGGCGGTCAGCCCCAGCATTTT. This gives the protein CASSLAGGGFGGQPQHF. Looking up the rest from reference TRBV7-2 and TRBJ1-5 gives the full variable domain: GAGVSQSPSNKVTEKGKDVELRCDPISGHTALYWYRQSLGQGLEFLIYFQGNSAPDKSGLPSDRFSAERTGGSVSTLTIQRTQQEDSAVYLCASSLAGGGFGGQPQHFGDGTRLSIL.

This clone has a single count. V gene TRBV14 combines with J gene TRBJ1-4; TRBD1 is a possible D gene (5 bases). V gave up 4 bases and J gave up 5 bases, with 5 bases separating them. The CDR3 sequence is 12 residues long. Per the germline V gene, CDR1 is SGHDN and CDR2 is FVKESK. The CDR3 coding sequence is TGTGCCAGCAGCCGGGGCAATGAAAAACTGTTTTTT. Its protein product is CASSRGNEKLFF. Filled out from reference TRBV14 and TRBJ1-4, the complete variable domain reads EAGVTQFPSHSVIEKGQTVTLRCDPISGHDNLYWYRRVMGKEIKFLLHFVKESKQDESGMPNNRFLAERTGGTYSTLKVQPAELEDSGVYFCASSRGNEKLFFGSGTQLSVL.

The rearrangement links TRBV5-3 to TRBJ1-2; 7 bases agree with TRBD1. TRBV5-3 is an ORF, and what it does is uncertain. Unmatched junction bases numbered 3, after V lost 0 bases and J lost 4 bases. This CDR3 contains 14 residues. The CDR3 loop reads CARSLDRGGYGYTF. The CDR3 coding sequence is TGTGCCAGAAGCTTGGACAGGGGAGGCTATGGCTACACCTTC.